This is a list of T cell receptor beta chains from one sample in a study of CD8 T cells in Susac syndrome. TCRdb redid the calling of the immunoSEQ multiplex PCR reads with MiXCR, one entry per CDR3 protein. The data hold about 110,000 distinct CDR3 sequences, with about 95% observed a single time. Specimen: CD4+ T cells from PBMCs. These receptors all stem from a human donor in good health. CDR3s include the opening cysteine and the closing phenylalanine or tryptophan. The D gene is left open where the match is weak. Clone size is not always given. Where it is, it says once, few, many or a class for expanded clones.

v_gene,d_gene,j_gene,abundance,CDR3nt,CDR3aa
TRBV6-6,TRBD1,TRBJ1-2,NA,TGTGCCAGCAGCCTTGGACAGGGCGGAGGTTATGGCTACACCTTC,CASSLGQGGGYGYTF
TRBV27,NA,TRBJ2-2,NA,TGTGCCAGCAGTCGGGGTGGCGGGGAGCTGTTTTTT,CASSRGGGELFF
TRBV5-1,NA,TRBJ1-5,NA,TGCGCCAGCAGCGTGAACGGAGTCAATCAGCCCCAGCATTTT,CASSVNGVNQPQHF
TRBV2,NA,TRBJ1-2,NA,TGTGCCAGCAGACCCGACGGGACGAATGGCTACACCTTC,CASRPDGTNGYTF
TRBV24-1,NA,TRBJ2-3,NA,TGTGCCACCAGTGACCCTTTCACAGATACGCAGTATTTT,CATSDPFTDTQYF
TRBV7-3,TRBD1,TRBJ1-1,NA,TGTGCCAGTAGTCGGGACAGGAACACTGAAGCTTTCTTT,CASSRDRNTEAFF
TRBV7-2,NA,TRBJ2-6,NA,TGTGCCAGCAGCTTTGACGGGCGTGGGGCCAACGTCCTGACTTTC,CASSFDGRGANVLTF
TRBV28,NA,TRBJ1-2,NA,TGTGCCAGCAGTCGGCAGACAAACTATGGCTACACCTTC,CASSRQTNYGYTF
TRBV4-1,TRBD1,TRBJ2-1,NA,TGCGCCAGCAGCCATCCGGGACAGGGGGTGGGTGAGCAGTTCTTC,CASSHPGQGVGEQFF
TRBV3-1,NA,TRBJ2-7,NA,TGTGCCAGCAGCCAAGATCTATCAGGGCCCTACGAGCAGTACTTC,CASSQDLSGPYEQYF
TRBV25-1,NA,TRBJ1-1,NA,TGTGCCAGCAGTGACTCCTTGGGACACGGGAACACTGAAGCTTTTTTT,CASSDSLGHGNTEAFF
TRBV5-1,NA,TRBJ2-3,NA,TGCGCCAGCAGCTTCTTCCTCACGCAGTATTTT,CASSFFLTQYF
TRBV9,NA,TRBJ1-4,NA,TGTGCCAGCAGCGTAGGGGGGGCCCATGAAAAACTGTTTTTT,CASSVGGAHEKLFF
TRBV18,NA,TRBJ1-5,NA,TGTGCCAGCTCACCATCTAGGGGCGGTCAGCCCCAGCATTTT,CASSPSRGGQPQHF
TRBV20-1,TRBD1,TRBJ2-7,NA,TGCAGTGCTGGAAGACAGGGCCCTGTCTCCTACGAGCAGTACTTC,CSAGRQGPVSYEQYF
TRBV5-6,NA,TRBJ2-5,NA,TGTGCCAGCAGCTTGGCAGGGCCTAAGGAGACCCAGTACTTC,CASSLAGPKETQYF
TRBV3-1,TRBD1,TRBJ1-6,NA,TGTGCCAGCAGCCTTCAGGGGGCGAACTCACCCCTCCACTTT,CASSLQGANSPLHF
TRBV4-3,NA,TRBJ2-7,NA,TGCGCCAGCAGCGTTGACTCCTACGGCTACGAGCAGTACTTC,CASSVDSYGYEQYF
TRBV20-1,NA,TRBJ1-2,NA,TGCAGTGCTGTCTCTGCGGTAAACTATGGCTACACCTTC,CSAVSAVNYGYTF
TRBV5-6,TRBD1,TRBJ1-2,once,TGTGCCAGCAGCCCGCGGGACAGGGGGCGAGGCTACACCTTC,CASSPRDRGRGYTF
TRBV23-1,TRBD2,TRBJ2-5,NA,TGCGCCAGCAGTCAAAGTCTGGCGGGGGGGACGGAAGAGACCCAGTACTTC,CASSQSLAGGTEETQYF
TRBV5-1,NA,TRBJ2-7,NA,TGCGCCAGCAGCCCCGGGACTCAGGCGTGGGAGCAGTACTTC,CASSPGTQAWEQYF
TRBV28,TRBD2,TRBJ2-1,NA,TGTGCCAGCAGGAAAGCGGGAGGACGGGATGAGCAGTTCTTC,CASRKAGGRDEQFF
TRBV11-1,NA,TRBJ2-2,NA,TGTGCCAGCAGCGCCGGGACGTGGGACCCGAACACCGGGGAGCTGTTTTTT,CASSAGTWDPNTGELFF
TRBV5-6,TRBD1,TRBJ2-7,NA,TGTGCCAGCAGGCGTAAAACGAAGGACAGGACCTACGAGCAGTACTTC,CASRRKTKDRTYEQYF
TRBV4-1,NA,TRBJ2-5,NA,TGCGCCAGCAGCCATACGGCCGTGGGTCAAGAGACCCAGTACTTC,CASSHTAVGQETQYF
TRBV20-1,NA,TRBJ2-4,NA,TGCAGTGCTAGAGACCACGCTATAGGAAAACTAGCCAAAAACATTCAGTACTTC,CSARDHAIGKLAKNIQYF
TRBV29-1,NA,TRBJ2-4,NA,TGCAGCGTGGCGGCAGGGTTGGGCAAAAACATTCAGTACTTC,CSVAAGLGKNIQYF
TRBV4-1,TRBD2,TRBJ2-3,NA,TGCGCCAGCAGCCAAGAAGCGGGGGCCGTTAGGGATACGCAGTATTTT,CASSQEAGAVRDTQYF
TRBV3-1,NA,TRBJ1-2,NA,TGTGCCAGCAGCCAAGAACAACATGGCTACACCTTC,CASSQEQHGYTF
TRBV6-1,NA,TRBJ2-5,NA,TGTGCCAGCAGTAGCGGGTCACGAAGACTCCAAGAGACCCAGTACTTC,CASSSGSRRLQETQYF
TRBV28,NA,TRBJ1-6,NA,TGTGCCAGCACCACTGAGGGGAGGGGGAGTTCACCCCTCCACTTT,CASTTEGRGSSPLHF
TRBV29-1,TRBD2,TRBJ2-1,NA,TGCAGCGTTAGGGGCGGGAGGGGATCCTACAATGAGCAGTTCTTC,CSVRGGRGSYNEQFF
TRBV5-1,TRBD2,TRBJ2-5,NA,TGCGCCAGCAGGAAGACCCTAGCGGGAATCGGAGAAGAGACCCAGTACTTC,CASRKTLAGIGEETQYF
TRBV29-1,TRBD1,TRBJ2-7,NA,TGCAGCGTTGGACCCGGGCACAGGGGTTACGAGCAGTACTTC,CSVGPGHRGYEQYF
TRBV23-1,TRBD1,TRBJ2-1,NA,TGCGCCAGCAGTCAAAAGGTCAGGGGGTTCGACAATGAGCAGTTCTTC,CASSQKVRGFDNEQFF
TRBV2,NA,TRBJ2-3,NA,TGTGCCAGCGAGGAGCCCTCCTTTAGGGATACGCAGTATTTT,CASEEPSFRDTQYF
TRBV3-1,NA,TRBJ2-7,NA,TGTGCCAGCAGCCAAGGGGGCGTCGGTATGCAGCAGTACTTC,CASSQGGVGMQQYF
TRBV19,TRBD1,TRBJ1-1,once,TGTGCCAGTAGTCTACGACAGGGGAACACTGAAGCTTTCTTT,CASSLRQGNTEAFF
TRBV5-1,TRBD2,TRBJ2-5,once,TGCGCCAGCCGCCAAGTAGGACTAGATCTGGAGACCCAGTACTTC,CASRQVGLDLETQYF
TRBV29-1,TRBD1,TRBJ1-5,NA,TGCAGCGTTCAGGGGGGGAGTGCTCAGCCCCAGCATTTT,CSVQGGSAQPQHF
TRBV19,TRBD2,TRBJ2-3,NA,TGTGCCAAAAGGCTAGCGGAGAGCACAGATACGCAGTATTTT,CAKRLAESTDTQYF
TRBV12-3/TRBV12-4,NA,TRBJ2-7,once,TGTGCCAGCAGTCAGCACACCTACGAGCAGTACTTC,CASSQHTYEQYF
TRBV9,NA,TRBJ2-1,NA,TGTGCCAGCAGCGTAGGAGCTGGGACCTACAATGAGCAGTTCTTC,CASSVGAGTYNEQFF
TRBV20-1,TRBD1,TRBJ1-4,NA,TGCAGTGCTAGAGATACAGGGGAAGGGGGTGAAAAACTGTTTTTT,CSARDTGEGGEKLFF
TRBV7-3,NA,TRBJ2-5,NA,TGTGCCAGCAGCCGTGGGGGGAACGGAGAGACCCAGTACTTC,CASSRGGNGETQYF
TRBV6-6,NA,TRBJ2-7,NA,TGTGCCAGCAGCCTCGGCAGCGGTTGGGAGCAGTACTTC,CASSLGSGWEQYF
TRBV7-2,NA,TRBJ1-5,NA,TGTGCCAGCAGCTTAGGCAGAGGGCCCCAGCATTTT,CASSLGRGPQHF
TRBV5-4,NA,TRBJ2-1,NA,TGTGCCAGCAGCTTAGAGGGTGAGCAGTTCTTC,CASSLEGEQFF
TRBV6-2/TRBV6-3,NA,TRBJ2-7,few,TGTGCCAGCAGCTCGGGACCCAGCGGGCAGTACTTC,CASSSGPSGQYF
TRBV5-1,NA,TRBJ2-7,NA,TGCGCCAGCAGCAGTAGGACAGCCGAGGTAGGCGAGCAGTACTTC,CASSSRTAEVGEQYF
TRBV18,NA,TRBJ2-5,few,TGTGCCAGCTCCCCTCGGGGAGAGACCCAGTACTTC,CASSPRGETQYF
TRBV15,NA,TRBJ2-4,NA,TGTGCCACCAGCAGAGTACCCCCGGAGGCCAAAAACATTCAGTACTTC,CATSRVPPEAKNIQYF
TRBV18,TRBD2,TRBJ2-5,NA,TGTGCCAGCTCACCGGGACTAGAAGAGACCCAGTACTTC,CASSPGLEETQYF
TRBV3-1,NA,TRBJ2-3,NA,TGTGCCAGCAGCCAAGTGGACACGCAGTATTTT,CASSQVDTQYF
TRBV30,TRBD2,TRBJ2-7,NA,TGTGCCACGGTGGTAGCGGGGGGCGTCGAGCAGTACTTC,CATVVAGGVEQYF
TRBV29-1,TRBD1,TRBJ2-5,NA,TGCAGCGGTTCCGGGACAGGGAAAGAGACCCAGTACTTC,CSGSGTGKETQYF
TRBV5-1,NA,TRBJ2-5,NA,TGCGCCAGCAGCCTGGACGTGACCCAGTACTTC,CASSLDVTQYF
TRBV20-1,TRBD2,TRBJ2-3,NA,TGCAGTGCTAGAGAAGGAAGCGGGGCTAGCACAGATACGCAGTATTTT,CSAREGSGASTDTQYF
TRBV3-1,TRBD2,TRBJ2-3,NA,TGTGCCAGCAGCCAAGCCCTGGGACTAGCGGGAGGTACAGATACGCAGTATTTT,CASSQALGLAGGTDTQYF